Included here is one TCR beta chain sequence, with context. Its antigen remains unidentified. V lost 6 bases and J lost 3; bases outside the gene matches: 5. The CDR3 has 14 residues. Germline-derived CDR1 and CDR2 are MNHNS and SASEGT. The data belong to a study of cytotoxic CD8 clonotypes in ibrutinib-treated CLL. Overall study: The taking of response samples occurred after a median approximately twelve months of treatment, with a range of 6 to 36.

TCRdb's table, derived via immunoSEQ multiplex PCR, lists solely in-frame clones and lacks some. The sample lists 130,000 to 150,000 clones, 79% occurring once. General study points: The public clonotypes identified were infrequent and showed contraction or stability on treatment.

The J gene is TRBJ1-5, the V gene TRBV6-1, with 7 bases fitting TRBD1. The source is a human donor with chronic lymphocytic leukemia. The sample consisted of PBMCs, taken after 12 months of ibrutinib treatment. CDR3 nucleotides: TGTGCCAGCAGCCCAGACAGGGTCAATCAGCCCCAGCATTTT. This gives the protein CASSPDRVNQPQHF.